The 3 T cell receptor beta chains presented below share a single source sample, sequenced in a study of yellow fever vaccine responses in identical twins. Via MiXCR, TCRdb re-called the RT-PCR reads, giving one row per CDR3 protein. The sample contains about 14,000 distinct CDR3 sequences, 84% of which appear only once. Sequences were derived from T cells from blood (PBMCs), unsorted or a sorted subset (not recorded which), sampled before or after yellow fever vaccination (not recorded which). These receptors all stem from a woman younger than 35 who received the yellow fever vaccine.

A single count supports this clonotype. The chain has TRBV5-1 and TRBJ2-5; D is undetermined. V was clipped by 3 bases and J by 1 base, with 10 bases between them. CDR3 size: 14 residues. Germline V gives CDR1 SGHRS, CDR2 YFSETQ. CDR3 DNA sequence: TGCGCCAGCAGCTATGAGCCCCTCCAAGAGACCCAGTACTTC. It translates to CASSYEPLQETQYF.

The rearrangement uses TRBV11-1 and TRBJ2-7, with a tentative D call TRBD1 (6 bases). Germline loops: CDR1 SGHAT, CDR2 FQDESV (reference sequence). CDR3 length: 12 amino acids. Trimming cost V 2 bases and J 6 bases, with 8 bases left between them. CDR3 in DNA: TGTGCCAGCAGCTTACAGGGGAGCGAGCAGTACGTC. Translation: CASSLQGSEQYV.

This rearrangement joins TRBV2 to TRBJ2-7; possibly TRBD1 for D (6 bases). The CDR3 extends over 14 amino acids. Trimming cost V 4 bases and J 2 bases, with 12 bases left between them. The V gene's germline CDR1 is SNHLY and CDR2 FYNNEI. This chain's CDR3 is CASSGTAETYEQYF. The DNA for the CDR3 is TGTGCCAGCAGTGGGACAGCGGAAACCTACGAGCAGTACTTC.